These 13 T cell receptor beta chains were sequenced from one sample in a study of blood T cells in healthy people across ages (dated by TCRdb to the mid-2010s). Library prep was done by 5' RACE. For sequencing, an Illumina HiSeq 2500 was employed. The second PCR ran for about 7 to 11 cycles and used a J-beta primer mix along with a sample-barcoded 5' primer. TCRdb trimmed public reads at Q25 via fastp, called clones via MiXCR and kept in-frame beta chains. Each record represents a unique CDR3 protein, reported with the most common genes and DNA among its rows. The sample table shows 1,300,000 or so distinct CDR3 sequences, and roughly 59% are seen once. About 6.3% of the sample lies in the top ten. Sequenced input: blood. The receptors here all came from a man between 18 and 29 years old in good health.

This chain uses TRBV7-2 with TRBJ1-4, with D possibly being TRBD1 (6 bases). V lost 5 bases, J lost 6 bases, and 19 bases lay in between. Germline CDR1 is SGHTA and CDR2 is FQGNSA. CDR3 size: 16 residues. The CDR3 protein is CASSPEGEVWHEKLFF. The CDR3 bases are TGTGCCAGCAGCCCAGAGGGGGAGGTGTGGCATGAAAAACTGTTTTTT. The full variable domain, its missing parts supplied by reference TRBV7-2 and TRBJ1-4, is GAGVSQSPSNKVTEKGKDVELRCDPISGHTALYWYRQSLGQGLEFLIYFQGNSAPDKSGLPSDRFSAERTGGSVSTLTIQRTQQEDSAVYLCASSPEGEVWHEKLFFGSGTQLSVL.

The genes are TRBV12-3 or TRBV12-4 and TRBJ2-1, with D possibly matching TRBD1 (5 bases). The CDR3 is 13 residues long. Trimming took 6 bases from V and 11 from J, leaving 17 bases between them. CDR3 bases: TGTGCCAGCAGCCCATCGGGTAGGGGTAAGCAGTTCTTC. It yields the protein CASSPSGRGKQFF.

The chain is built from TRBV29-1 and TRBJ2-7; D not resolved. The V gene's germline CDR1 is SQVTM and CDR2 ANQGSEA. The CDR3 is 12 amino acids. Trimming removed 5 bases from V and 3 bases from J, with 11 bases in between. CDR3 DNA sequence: TGCAGCGTTAGATTCTTAGGCTACGAGCAGTACTTC. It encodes CSVRFLGYEQYF.

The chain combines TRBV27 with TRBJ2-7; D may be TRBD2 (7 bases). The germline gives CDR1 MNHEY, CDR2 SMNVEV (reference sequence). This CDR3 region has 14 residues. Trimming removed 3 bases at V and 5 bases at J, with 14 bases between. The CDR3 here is CASSFAGAIDEQYF. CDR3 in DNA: TGTGCCAGCAGTTTTGCGGGGGCAATCGACGAGCAGTACTTC.

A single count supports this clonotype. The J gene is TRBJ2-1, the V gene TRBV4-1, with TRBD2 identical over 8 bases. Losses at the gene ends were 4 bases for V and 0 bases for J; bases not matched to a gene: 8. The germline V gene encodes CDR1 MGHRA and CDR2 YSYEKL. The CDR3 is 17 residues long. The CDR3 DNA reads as TGCGCCAGCAGCCCAAACCTAGCGGGTTACTCCTACAATGAGCAGTTCTTC. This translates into CASSPNLAGYSYNEQFF.

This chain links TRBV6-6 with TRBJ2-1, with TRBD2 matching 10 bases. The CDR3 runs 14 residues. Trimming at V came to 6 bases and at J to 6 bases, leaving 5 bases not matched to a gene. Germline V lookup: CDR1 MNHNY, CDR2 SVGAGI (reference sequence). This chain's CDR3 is CASRLAGPLNEQFF. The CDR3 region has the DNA TGTGCCAGCAGACTAGCGGGACCTCTCAATGAGCAGTTCTTC.

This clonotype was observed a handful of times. Written as DNA, the CDR3 is TGCAGCGGATGGACAGGGGCGGGGTACGAGCAGTACTTC. Encoded protein: CSGWTGAGYEQYF. The rearrangement uses TRBV29-1 and TRBJ2-7; TRBD1 aligns across 9 bases. CDR3 length equals 13 residues. Germline trimming cut 7 bases from V and 4 bases from J; bases unmatched to any gene: 8. The germline gives CDR1 SQVTM, CDR2 ANQGSEA.

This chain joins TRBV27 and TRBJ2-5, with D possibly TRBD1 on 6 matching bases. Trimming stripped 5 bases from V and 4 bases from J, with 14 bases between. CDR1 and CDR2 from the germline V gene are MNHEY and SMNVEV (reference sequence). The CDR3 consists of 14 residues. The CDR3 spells CASSVPGVGETQYF. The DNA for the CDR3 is TGTGCCAGCAGTGTTCCAGGGGTGGGAGAGACCCAGTACTTC.

The CDR3 reads CASSQMLDTQYF. The CDR3 nucleotides are TGTGCCAGCAGCCAGATGTTGGATACGCAGTATTTT. J is TRBJ2-3 and V is TRBV6-2 or TRBV6-3; D not resolved. This CDR3 contains 12 residues. CDR1 MNHEY and CDR2 SVGEGT come from the germline V gene. The V gene lost 6 bases and the J gene lost 6 bases, with 10 bases spanning the gap.

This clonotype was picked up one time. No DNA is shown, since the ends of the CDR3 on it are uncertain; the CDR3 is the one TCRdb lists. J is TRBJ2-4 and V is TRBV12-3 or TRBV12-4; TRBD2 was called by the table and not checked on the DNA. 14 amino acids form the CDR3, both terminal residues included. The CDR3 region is CASILEGIANEQYF.

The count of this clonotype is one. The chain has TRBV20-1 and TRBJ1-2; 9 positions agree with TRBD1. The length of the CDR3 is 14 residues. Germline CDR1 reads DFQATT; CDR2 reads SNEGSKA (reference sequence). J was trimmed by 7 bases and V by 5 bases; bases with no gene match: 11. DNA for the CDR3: TGCAGTGCTCCCCCGGGACAGGGTTCCTCTGGCTACACCTTC. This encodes CSAPPGQGSSGYTF.

CDR3 residues: CASADGATNEKLFF. DNA for the CDR3: TGCGCCAGCGCTGACGGTGCAACTAATGAAAAACTGTTTTTT. The chain uses TRBV5-1 and TRBJ1-4; D uncertain. The V and J ends lost 7 bases and 0 bases respectively, with 10 bases between them. Germline V gene lookup returns CDR1 SGHRS and CDR2 YFSETQ. This CDR3 region has 14 residues.

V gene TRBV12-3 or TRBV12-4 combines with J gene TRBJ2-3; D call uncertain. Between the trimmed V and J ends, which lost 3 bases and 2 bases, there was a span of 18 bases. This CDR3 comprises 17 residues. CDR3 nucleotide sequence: TGTGCCAGCAGTTTGTTTGGGAACCCCTTCAACACAGATACGCAGTATTTT. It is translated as CASSLFGNPFNTDTQYF.